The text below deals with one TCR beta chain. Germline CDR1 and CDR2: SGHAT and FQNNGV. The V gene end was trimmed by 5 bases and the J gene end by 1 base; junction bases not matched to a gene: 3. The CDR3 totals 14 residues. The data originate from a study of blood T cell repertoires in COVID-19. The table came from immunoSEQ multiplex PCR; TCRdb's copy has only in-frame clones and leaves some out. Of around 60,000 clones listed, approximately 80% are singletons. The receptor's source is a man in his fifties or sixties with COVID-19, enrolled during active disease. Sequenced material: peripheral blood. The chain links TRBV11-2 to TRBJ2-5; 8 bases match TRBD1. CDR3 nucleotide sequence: TGTGCCAGCAGCGTGGACAGGGCCCAAGAGACCCAGTACTTC. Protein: CASSVDRAQETQYF.